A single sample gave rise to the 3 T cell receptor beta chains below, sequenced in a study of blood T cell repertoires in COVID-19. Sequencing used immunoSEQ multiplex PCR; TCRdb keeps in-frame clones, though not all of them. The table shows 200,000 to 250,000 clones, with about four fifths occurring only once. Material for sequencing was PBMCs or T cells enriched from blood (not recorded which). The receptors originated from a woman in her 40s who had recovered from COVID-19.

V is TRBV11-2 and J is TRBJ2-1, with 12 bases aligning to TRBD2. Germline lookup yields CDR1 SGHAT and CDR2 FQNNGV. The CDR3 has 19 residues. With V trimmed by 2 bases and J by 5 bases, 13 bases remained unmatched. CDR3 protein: CASSLTLLASGRVNNEQFF. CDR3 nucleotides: TGTGCCAGCAGCTTAACCCTCCTGGCTAGCGGGAGGGTTAACAATGAGCAGTTCTTC.

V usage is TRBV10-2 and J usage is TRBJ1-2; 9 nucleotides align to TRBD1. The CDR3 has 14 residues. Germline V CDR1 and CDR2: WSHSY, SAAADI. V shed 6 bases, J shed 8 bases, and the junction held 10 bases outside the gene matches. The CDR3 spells CASSLNRGQEGYTF. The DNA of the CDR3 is TGCGCCAGCAGCTTAAACAGGGGGCAGGAGGGCTACACCTTC.

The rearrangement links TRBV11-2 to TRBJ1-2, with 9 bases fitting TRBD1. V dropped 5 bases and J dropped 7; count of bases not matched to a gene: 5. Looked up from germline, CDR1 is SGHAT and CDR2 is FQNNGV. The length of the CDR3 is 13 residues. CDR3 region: CASSRTGEGGYTF. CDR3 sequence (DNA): TGTGCCAGCAGCCGGACAGGGGAGGGTGGCTACACCTTC.